Presented here are 7 T cell receptor beta chains from one specimen sequenced in a study of identical twins. MiXCR, applied by TCRdb to the 5' RACE reads, yields one record per CDR3 protein. This sample has approximately 700,000 distinct CDR3 sequences, with 18% found just once. These data are also associated with another study on T cells expressing NK-cell markers.

The source material was PBMCs. The receptors were sampled from a young woman in good health.

The table lists this clonotype with a few counts. V and J are TRBV10-3 and TRBJ1-5; a possible D gene is TRBD1 (6 bases). Per the germline V gene, CDR1 is ENHRY and CDR2 is SYGVKD. The CDR3 consists of 16 residues. Trimming removed 0 bases from V and 7 bases from J, with 16 bases in between. The CDR3 is CAISESDSSGLQPQHF. The CDR3, as DNA: TGTGCCATCAGTGAGTCGGACAGTTCGGGTTTGCAGCCCCAGCATTTT.

This chain joins TRBV19 and TRBJ1-1; D not certain. V lost 7 bases, J lost 1 base, and 7 bases lay in between. The CDR3 is 12 amino acids. CDR1 is LNHDA, CDR2 SQIVND, per germline (reference sequence). In DNA form, the CDR3 reads TGTGCCAGTATGATAAGGAACACTGAAGCTTTCTTT. Translating it yields CASMIRNTEAFF.

This clonotype was picked up a small number of times. This chain connects TRBV6-1 to TRBJ2-1; 9 nucleotides agree with TRBD2. There are 14 residues in the CDR3. V was clipped by 6 bases and J by 5 bases; unmatched bases: 5. Germline V lookup: CDR1 MNHNS, CDR2 SASEGT. The CDR3: CASSSRGRDNEQFF. CDR3 nucleotide sequence: TGTGCCAGCAGCTCCCGCGGGAGGGACAATGAGCAGTTCTTC.

This clonotype was recorded at least ten times. The chain uses TRBV5-1 and TRBJ2-1, with 11 bases lining up with TRBD2. The trim removed 0 bases at V and 4 bases at J, leaving 3 bases unmatched. Germline CDR1 is SGHRS and CDR2 is YFSETQ. The length of the CDR3 is 16 residues. The CDR3 loop is CASSLETSGMYNEQFF. As DNA, the CDR3 is TGCGCCAGCAGCTTGGAGACTAGCGGGATGTACAATGAGCAGTTCTTC.

The chain links TRBV20-1 to TRBJ1-2; possibly TRBD1 for D (5 bases). Trimming shortened V by 5 bases and J by 4 bases, and 14 bases separated the two germline ends. The CDR3 spans 13 residues. Germline CDR1 is DFQATT and CDR2 is SNEGSKA (reference sequence). The chain's CDR3 is CSADRLGGYGYTF. For the CDR3, the DNA is TGCAGTGCTGACCGGCTTGGGGGCTATGGCTACACCTTC.

This clonotype came up many times. The V call is TRBV5-1, the J call TRBJ2-1; no clear D. Germline CDR1 is SGHRS and CDR2 is YFSETQ. This CDR3 has 14 residues. V shed 0 bases and J shed 3 bases, with 7 bases lying between them. CDR3 loop: CASSLGQIYNEQFF. The DNA for the CDR3 is TGCGCCAGCAGCTTGGGGCAGATCTACAATGAGCAGTTCTTC.

This clonotype was observed a handful of times. The V call is TRBV27, the J call TRBJ2-2; D perhaps matches TRBD1 (6 bases). CDR1 MNHEY and CDR2 SMNVEV come from the germline V gene (reference sequence). Trimming removed 8 bases from V and 3 bases from J, with 13 bases in between. The CDR3 sequence is 14 residues long. CDR3: CASGQRRYTGELFF. The CDR3 region has the DNA TGTGCCAGCGGACAGCGGAGATACACCGGGGAGCTGTTTTTT.